This TCR beta chain is drawn from a study of cytomegalovirus exposure and HLA in healthy donors. Germline V CDR1 and CDR2: SGHNT, YENEEA. J was trimmed by 4 bases and V by 4 bases; bases with no gene match: 12. The CDR3 is made up of 16 amino acids. Only in-frame clones appear in the TCRdb table, and some are missing; sequencing was by immunoSEQ multiplex PCR. The data hold about 200,000 clones, with about 81% observed a single time. Sample: PBMCs. The source of this sequence is a woman between 25 and 40 years old in good health and CMV-seronegative. V and J are TRBV11-3 and TRBJ1-2, with 7 bases aligning to TRBD1. Here the CDR3 reads CASSSGDSLRGYGYTF. In DNA, the CDR3 is TGTGCCAGCAGCTCCGGGGACAGTCTGCGGGGCTATGGCTACACCTTC.